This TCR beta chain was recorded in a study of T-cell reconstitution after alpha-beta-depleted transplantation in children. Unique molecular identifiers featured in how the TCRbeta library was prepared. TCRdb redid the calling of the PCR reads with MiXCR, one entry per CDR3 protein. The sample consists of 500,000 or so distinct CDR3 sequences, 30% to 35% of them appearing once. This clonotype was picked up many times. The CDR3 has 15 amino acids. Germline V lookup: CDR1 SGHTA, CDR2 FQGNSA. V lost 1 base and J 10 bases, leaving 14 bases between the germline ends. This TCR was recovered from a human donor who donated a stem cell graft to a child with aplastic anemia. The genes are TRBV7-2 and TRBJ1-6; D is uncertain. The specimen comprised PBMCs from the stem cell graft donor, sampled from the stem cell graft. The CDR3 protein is CASSLEIGLGSPLHF. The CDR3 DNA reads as TGTGCCAGCAGCTTAGAGATCGGATTGGGATCACCCCTCCACTTT.